A single T cell receptor (beta chain) is shown here with its context. Its antigen is undetermined. The iRepertoire nested amplicon-rescue multiplex PCR amplified TCR alpha and beta CDR3s from RNA. One-step reverse transcription and amplification started from approximately 100-400 ng of tissue mRNA or PBMC total RNA. MiXCR, run by TCRdb on the multiplex PCR reads, gives a single entry per CDR3 protein. The sample gives approximately 15,000 distinct CDR3 sequences, 58% of which show up once; approximately 38% is in the top ten. The data were obtained in a study of glioma-infiltrating T cells. Study results and limitations: Tissue-blood divergence was below expectation in non-neoplastic patients, above in gliomas. Very few CDR3 sequences were shared between tissue and blood.

This TCR was recovered from a human donor with low-grade glioma or glioblastoma, undergoing nonglioma brain surgery, or in good health (not recorded which). The sample consisted of glioma tissue, nonneoplastic brain tissue, or PBMCs (not recorded which).

The DNA for the CDR3 is TGTGCCAGCAGTATCGTGGTGACAGGGAGTATGAATGAGCAGTTCTTC. This encodes CASSIVVTGSMNEQFF. The V and J genes are TRBV5-4 and TRBJ2-1; 7 nucleotides line up with TRBD1. Germline V gene lookup returns CDR1 SGHNT and CDR2 YYREEE (reference sequence). The CDR3 runs 16 residues. V lost 5 bases and J lost 7; bases outside the gene matches: 15.